One and the same sample provided the 21 T cell receptor beta chains below, sequenced in a study of blood T cell repertoires in COVID-19. Sequencing used immunoSEQ multiplex PCR; TCRdb keeps in-frame clones, though not all of them. This repertoire shows more than 150,000 clones, about 88% found once; its top ten account for under 0.65%. The sample taken for sequencing was peripheral blood. The receptors derive from a man aged 60 to 69 with COVID-19, enrolled during active disease.

The rearrangement joins TRBV3-1 (or the pseudogene TRBV3-2) to TRBJ1-2; D uncertain. This CDR3 spans 12 amino acids. Trimming took off 2 bases at V and 3 bases at J, with 4 bases between the two ends. The germline CDR1 and CDR2 sequences are LGHDT and YNNKEL (reference sequence). CDR3 sequence reads: CASSQIDYGYTF. The CDR3 nucleotides are TGTGCCAGCAGCCAAATAGACTATGGCTACACCTTC.

The genes are TRBV1 and TRBJ2-3; TRBD2, the table's D call, lacks a check against the DNA. TRBV1 is deemed a pseudogene. The CDR3 extends over 16 amino acids. CDR3 DNA: TGCACCAGCAGCCAAGGGGCGAGCGGGAGGGCAAATACGCAGTATTTT. Encoded protein: CTSSQGASGRANTQYF.

This clone occurred once. V gene TRBV19 combines with J gene TRBJ1-2, with 9 positions matching TRBD1. Germline V gene lookup returns CDR1 LNHDA and CDR2 SQIVND (reference sequence). The CDR3 is made up of 14 amino acids. Trimming took 5 bases from V and 4 from J; bases not matched to a gene: 5. CDR3 sequence reads: CASSLHRGLYGYTF. The CDR3 bases are TGTGCCAGTAGTTTACACAGGGGGCTCTATGGCTACACCTTC. The full variable domain, with the rest looked up from reference TRBV19 and TRBJ1-2, is DGGITQSPKYLFRKEGQNVTLSCEQNLNHDAMYWYRQDPGQGLRLIYYSQIVNDFQKGDIAEGYSVSREKKESFPLTVTSAQKNPTAFYLCASSLHRGLYGYTFGSGTRLTVV.

The V call is TRBV19, the J call TRBJ1-5; 7 nucleotides align to TRBD1. Germline V gene sequence: CDR1 LNHDA, CDR2 SQIVND (reference sequence). Losses at the gene ends were 6 bases for V and 0 bases for J; bases not matched to a gene: 8. This CDR3 region has 16 residues. The CDR3 region is CASRTQTGNSNQPQHF. CDR3 DNA: TGTGCCAGTAGGACACAGACAGGGAATAGCAATCAGCCCCAGCATTTT.

V is TRBV28 and J is TRBJ2-2; a possible D gene is TRBD1 (6 bases). This CDR3 comprises 16 residues. V dropped 6 bases and J dropped 9 bases, with 23 bases sitting between them. Germline V CDR1 and CDR2: MDHEN, SYDVKM. CDR3 sequence reads: CASREKDSPKRRELFF. Here the CDR3 DNA reads TGTGCCAGCAGGGAGAAGGACAGCCCGAAGCGAAGGGAGCTGTTTTTT.

The V and J genes are TRBV18 and TRBJ2-5, with TRBD1 as a possible D gene (5 bases). The CDR3 consists of 14 residues. Germline-derived CDR1 and CDR2 are KGHSH and LQKENI. V was clipped by 6 bases and J by 5 bases, with 16 bases between them. The CDR3 DNA is TGTGCCAGCTCCCAAAGTCTAGGGGCGGAGACCCAGTACTTC. Protein product: CASSQSLGAETQYF.

The chain carries TRBV19 and TRBJ2-1; 8 positions agree with TRBD2. This CDR3 is 13 amino acids long. Germline trimming cut 4 bases from V and 7 bases from J; bases unmatched to any gene: 3. The germline V gene encodes CDR1 LNHDA and CDR2 SQIVND (reference sequence). DNA for the CDR3: TGTGCCAGTAGTAGCGGGGGGCTTAATGAGCAGTTCTTC. It encodes CASSSGGLNEQFF.

The V call is TRBV6-5, the J call TRBJ1-2; D is uncertain. Germline V gene sequence: CDR1 MNHEY, CDR2 SVGAGI. Between the trimmed V and J ends, which lost 8 bases and 7 bases, there was a span of 11 bases. This CDR3 is 11 amino acids long. The CDR3 sequence is CASLNSGGYTF. CDR3 nucleotide sequence: TGTGCCAGCCTAAACAGCGGTGGCTACACCTTC.

The rearrangement links TRBV21-1 to TRBJ2-7; TRBD2, the D gene given by the table, was not confirmed from the DNA. TRBV21-1 represents a pseudogene. The CDR3 sequence is 10 residues long. DNA for the CDR3: TGTGCCAGCAGCAAATATGAGCAGTACTTC. Its protein product is CASSKYEQYF.

CDR3 nucleotide sequence: TGTGCCAGCAGCCGGACAGGGACCTACGAGCAGTACTTC. This codes for CASSRTGTYEQYF. V gene TRBV3-1 (or the pseudogene TRBV3-2) combines with J gene TRBJ2-7; 8 bases line up with TRBD1. Germline V gives CDR1 LGHDT, CDR2 YNNKEL (reference sequence). The CDR3 runs to 13 residues. V shed 4 bases, J shed 2 bases, and the junction held 1 base outside the gene matches.

The chain combines TRBV7-2 with TRBJ2-7, with 9 bases aligning to TRBD1. Germline loops: CDR1 SGHTA, CDR2 FQGNSA. V shed 6 bases and J 0 bases; nucleotides not matched to a gene: 6. The CDR3 sequence is 15 residues long. CDR3 residues: CASRSGTGLSYEQYF. Here the CDR3 DNA reads TGTGCCAGCAGGTCCGGGACAGGGCTCTCCTACGAGCAGTACTTC.

This chain links TRBV7-2 with TRBJ1-1; no reliable D call. Looked up from germline, CDR1 is SGHTA and CDR2 is FQGNSA. The CDR3 contains 15 residues. Trimming stripped 4 bases from V and 2 bases from J, with 14 bases between. The DNA of the CDR3 is TGTGCCAGCAGCTCCTCCCCGTTGTATAACACTGAAGCTTTCTTT. This codes for CASSSSPLYNTEAFF.

This chain joins TRBV9 and TRBJ1-1; no clear D gene. CDR3 length: 14 amino acids. Trimming pared 2 bases from V and 5 bases from J, leaving 13 bases between. Germline V gene data show CDR1 as SGDLS and CDR2 as YYNGEE. In nucleotides, the CDR3 is TGTGCCAGCAGCGTGGACCCGGGGAGGACTGAAGCTTTCTTT. Encoded protein: CASSVDPGRTEAFF.

This rearrangement joins TRBV24-1 to TRBJ2-7; TRBD2 matches at 8 bases. Trimming at V came to 5 bases and at J to 5 bases, leaving 4 bases not matched to a gene. Germline V gives CDR1 KGHDR, CDR2 SFDVKD. The CDR3 is made up of 13 amino acids. This chain's CDR3 is CATSGGGLNEQYF. Written as DNA, the CDR3 is TGTGCCACCAGTGGCGGGGGGCTCAACGAGCAGTACTTC.

This sequence joins TRBV27 and TRBJ1-6; 12 bases map to TRBD1. CDR1 is MNHEY and CDR2 is SMNVEV in the germline V gene (reference sequence). V gave up 4 bases and J gave up 4 bases; unmatched junction bases: 8. This CDR3 comprises 18 residues. CDR3 nucleotides: TGTGCCAGCAGTTCCCGGGACAGGGGGCGAAATTATAATTCACCCCTCCACTTT. It encodes CASSSRDRGRNYNSPLHF.

The chain is built from TRBV5-1 and TRBJ1-4; D is ambiguous. This CDR3 has 16 amino acids. Germline values: CDR1 SGHRS, CDR2 YFSETQ. Trimming took 0 bases from V and 5 from J, leaving 14 bases between them. CDR3 sequence (DNA): TGCGCCAGCAGCTTGGGGTCGGGTATCGGGAATGAAAAACTGTTTTTT. Its translation is CASSLGSGIGNEKLFF. Together with reference TRBV5-1 and TRBJ1-4, the CDR3 gives the full variable domain: KAGVTQTPRYLIKTRGQQVTLSCSPISGHRSVSWYQQTPGQGLQFLFEYFSETQRNKGNFPGRFSGRQFSNSRSEMNVSTLELGDSALYLCASSLGSGIGNEKLFFGSGTQLSVL.

This chain connects TRBV7-9 to TRBJ2-3; unclear D gene. The CDR3 sequence is 16 residues long. V dropped 2 bases and J dropped 0 bases, with 12 bases sitting between them. In germline, CDR1 is SEHNR, CDR2 FQNEAQ (reference sequence). CDR3 sequence: CASSLSLLLSTDTQYF. The CDR3 bases are TGTGCCAGCAGCTTAAGTCTCCTTCTAAGCACAGATACGCAGTATTTT. Full variable domain (remainder filled in from reference TRBV7-9 and TRBJ2-3): DTGVSQNPRHKITKRGQNVTFRCDPISEHNRLYWYRQTLGQGPEFLTYFQNEAQLEKSRLLSDRFSAERPKGSFSTLEIQRTEQGDSAMYLCASSLSLLLSTDTQYFGPGTRLTVL.

The chain is built from TRBV6-2 or TRBV6-3 and TRBJ2-1, with D unclear. Between the trimmed V and J ends, which lost 5 bases and 4 bases, there was a span of 18 bases. This CDR3 has 16 amino acids. In germline, CDR1 is MNHEY, CDR2 SVGEGT. CDR3 nucleotide sequence: TGTGCCAGCAGTGCCTACTCTAGAGCTACGTACAATGAGCAGTTCTTC. Amino acids: CASSAYSRATYNEQFF.

The V call is TRBV2, the J call TRBJ1-6, with D uncertain. V was cut by 1 base and J by 11 bases, with 18 bases left in between. The CDR3 contains 16 residues. Looked up from germline, CDR1 is SNHLY and CDR2 is FYNNEI. As DNA, the CDR3 is TGTGCCAGCAGTGAAGGGCCTGGCCGGGATTCTGCACCCCTCCACTTT. Translation gives CASSEGPGRDSAPLHF.

The V and J genes are TRBV28 and TRBJ1-5; 7 nucleotides match TRBD1. This CDR3 contains 16 residues. The V and J ends lost 6 bases and 5 bases, in that order; junction bases with no gene match: 13. Germline V gene lookup returns CDR1 MDHEN and CDR2 SYDVKM. In nucleotides, the CDR3 is TGTGCCAGCAGCGATCGATCACAGGGGAAATATCAGCCCCAGCATTTT. As protein: CASSDRSQGKYQPQHF. Together with reference TRBV28 and TRBJ1-5, the CDR3 gives the full variable domain: DVKVTQSSRYLVKRTGEKVFLECVQDMDHENMFWYRQDPGLGLRLIYFSYDVKMKEKGDIPEGYSVSREKKERFSLILESASTNQTSMYLCASSDRSQGKYQPQHFGDGTRLSIL.

The chain employs TRBV7-2 and TRBJ2-5; maybe TRBD2 (5 bases). The germline V and J ends were trimmed by 1 base and 3 bases, with 9 bases remaining between them. The CDR3 has 14 residues. Germline assignment: CDR1 SGHTA and CDR2 FQGNSA. This chain's CDR3 is CASSLGLREETQYF. As DNA, the CDR3 is TGTGCCAGCAGCTTAGGACTACGTGAAGAGACCCAGTACTTC.